One sample yielded the 20 T cell receptor beta chains listed below, sequenced in a study of blood T cells in healthy people across ages. Using a J-beta primer mix together with a sample-barcoded 5' primer, a second PCR was run for 7 to 11 cycles. MiXCR, applied by TCRdb to the 5' RACE reads, yields one record per CDR3 protein. The repertoire includes about 780,000 distinct CDR3 sequences, about 46% of them detected once, and roughly 18% sits in the top ten. The sample comprised blood. Source of these receptors: an elderly man in good health.

In this sample, this clonotype turned up a few times. The rearrangement uses TRBV11-1 and TRBJ2-5; 9 bases align to TRBD2. There are 14 residues in the CDR3. V shed 7 bases and J 4 bases; nucleotides not matched to a gene: 7. In germline, CDR1 is SGHAT, CDR2 FQDESV (reference sequence). CDR3 nucleotides: TGTGCCAGCAAAATAGCGGGAGTCTCAGAGACCCAGTACTTC. Translation: CASKIAGVSETQYF.

The CDR3 is CASSLVAGLSREQYF. CDR3 DNA: TGTGCCAGCAGCTTAGTGGCGGGATTGAGCCGCGAGCAGTACTTC. The gene calls are TRBV11-1 and TRBJ2-7, with D tentatively TRBD2 (6 bases). The V gene lost 1 base and the J gene lost 6 bases, with 16 bases spanning the gap. Germline-derived CDR1 and CDR2 are SGHAT and FQDESV (reference sequence). This CDR3 spans 15 amino acids.

This sequence joins TRBV7-2 and TRBJ2-4; no firm D call. CDR1 SGHTA and CDR2 FQGNSA come from the germline V gene. The V end was cut by 5 bases, the J end by 7 bases, with 18 bases between. This CDR3 is built from 15 residues. The CDR3 nucleotides read TGTGCCAGCAGCCTAGAGGCAGGAAACCTTAACATTCAGTACTTC. Amino acids: CASSLEAGNLNIQYF. Drawing the rest from reference TRBV7-2 and TRBJ2-4, the complete variable domain is GAGVSQSPSNKVTEKGKDVELRCDPISGHTALYWYRQSLGQGLEFLIYFQGNSAPDKSGLPSDRFSAERTGGSVSTLTIQRTQQEDSAVYLCASSLEAGNLNIQYFGAGTRLSVL.

This clonotype was counted between two and nine times. The chain has TRBV30 and TRBJ2-7; 10 bases map to TRBD2. The CDR3 length is 15 residues. The V and J ends lost 1 base and 1 base, in that order; junction bases with no gene match: 4. Germline V lookup: CDR1 GTSNPN, CDR2 SVGIG (reference sequence). CDR3 sequence reads: CAWSGKREGSYEQYF. The CDR3 nucleotides are TGTGCCTGGAGTGGCAAGCGGGAGGGGTCCTACGAGCAGTACTTC.

This clonotype was seen a single time. The chain is built from TRBV29-1 and TRBJ2-1, with D perhaps being TRBD1 or TRBD2 (5 bases each). V lost 2 bases and J 7 bases, leaving 9 bases between the germline ends. The CDR3 is made up of 12 amino acids. Germline V CDR1 and CDR2: SQVTM, ANQGSEA. This CDR3 is CSVEWGWNEQFF. The CDR3 DNA sequence: TGCAGCGTTGAATGGGGGTGGAATGAGCAGTTCTTC.

This clonotype has only a few counts. The rearrangement uses TRBV10-3 and TRBJ2-3; D ambiguous. Germline CDR1 reads ENHRY; CDR2 reads SYGVKD. There are 12 residues in the CDR3. V was pared by 11 bases and J by 0 bases, with 9 bases between. CDR3 amino acids: CAVSPSTDTQYF. The CDR3 DNA reads TGTGCCGTTTCGCCCAGCACAGATACGCAGTATTTT.

V gene TRBV4-1 combines with J gene TRBJ2-4; D is undetermined. The DNA end favors TRBJ2-7, so the J call may be wrong. The germline gives CDR1 MGHRA, CDR2 YSYEKL. CDR3 length equals 14 residues. In DNA, the CDR3 is TGCGCCAGCAGCCAAGAAAGGGATTTTAACGAGCAGTACTTC. This encodes CASSQERDFNEQYF.

The sample holds many counts of this clonotype. The chain carries TRBV20-1 and TRBJ1-1; possibly TRBD1 for D (5 bases). The V end lost 2 bases, the J end lost 2 bases, and 15 bases lay between the germline ends. The CDR3 extends over 15 amino acids. Germline V gene data show CDR1 as DFQATT and CDR2 as SNEGSKA (reference sequence). The CDR3 coding sequence is TGCAGTGCTAGACCCCCTAGAGGGGTTAACACTGAAGCTTTCTTT. Its protein product is CSARPPRGVNTEAFF.

In its sample, this clonotype was seen many times. This chain connects TRBV20-1 to TRBJ2-6; possibly TRBD2 for D (6 bases). CDR1 is DFQATT and CDR2 is SNEGSKA in the germline V gene (reference sequence). The CDR3 is 14 amino acids. CDR3 residues: CSASGGSGANVLTF. In DNA form, the CDR3 reads TGCAGCGCCTCTGGGGGGTCTGGGGCCAACGTCCTGACTTTC.

The rearrangement uses TRBV28 and TRBJ2-1, with D possibly matching TRBD2 (5 bases). Per germline, CDR1 MDHEN and CDR2 SYDVKM. The CDR3 consists of 14 residues. V was shortened by 7 bases and J by 0 bases, with 10 bases between the two germline ends. The CDR3 region has the DNA TGTGCCAGCAAGGCGGGCAGCTCCTACAATGAGCAGTTCTTC. Amino acids: CASKAGSSYNEQFF. Supplemented by reference TRBV28 and TRBJ2-1, the full variable domain reads DVKVTQSSRYLVKRTGEKVFLECVQDMDHENMFWYRQDPGLGLRLIYFSYDVKMKEKGDIPEGYSVSREKKERFSLILESASTNQTSMYLCASKAGSSYNEQFFGPGTRLTVL.

CDR3 DNA: TGTGCCAGCTCCTTTGGTACCGAACCAACCTACAATGAGCAGTTCTTC. As protein: CASSFGTEPTYNEQFF. The V and J genes are TRBV12-3 or TRBV12-4 and TRBJ2-1; unclear D gene. The V gene lost 8 bases and the J gene lost 2 bases, with 19 bases spanning the gap. The CDR3 is made up of 16 amino acids.

This clonotype was recorded many times. The genes are TRBV20-1 and TRBJ2-5, with 10 positions matching TRBD1. The germline V gene encodes CDR1 DFQATT and CDR2 SNEGSKA (reference sequence). The junction had 8 bases not matched to a gene; V was cut back by 6 bases and J by 1 base. The CDR3 is 15 amino acids. CDR3 protein: CSAHRDRGAQETQYF. The CDR3 coding sequence is TGCAGTGCGCACCGGGACAGGGGCGCCCAAGAGACCCAGTACTTC.

This chain joins TRBV20-1 and TRBJ2-5, with D possibly being TRBD2 (5 bases). The germline V gene has CDR1 DFQATT and CDR2 SNEGSKA (reference sequence). The CDR3 is 10 amino acids. V gave up 6 bases and J gave up 5 bases, with 7 bases separating them. Here the CDR3 reads CSATGETQYF. CDR3 nucleotides: TGCAGTGCGACGGGGGAGACCCAGTACTTC.

The V gene is TRBV29-1, the J gene TRBJ1-1; weak D call: TRBD1 (5 bases). The CDR3 has 12 amino acids. V was shortened by 7 bases and J by 1 base, with 10 bases between the two germline ends. The germline CDR1 and CDR2 sequences are SQVTM and ANQGSEA. CDR3 in amino acids: CSGRDGNTEAFF. CDR3 DNA: TGCAGCGGCCGGGACGGGAACACTGAAGCTTTCTTT.

The chain employs TRBV6-2 or TRBV6-3 and TRBJ2-5; D is undetermined. From germline, CDR1 is MNHEY and CDR2 SVGEGT. The CDR3 covers 13 residues. Deletions cut 6 bases from V and 11 bases from J, with 19 bases between. The CDR3 DNA sequence: TGTGCCAGCAGCGCCCAGGCGTACAATGAGCAGTACTTC. This codes for CASSAQAYNEQYF.

There are many counts of this clonotype. This chain connects TRBV7-3 to TRBJ2-1; a possible D gene is TRBD1 (5 bases). The CDR3 loop spans 14 amino acids. The V gene's germline CDR1 is SGHTA and CDR2 FQGTGA. Trimming left V 0 bases short and J 5 bases short, with 8 bases between. The CDR3 loop reads CASSLTGPNNEQFF. Written as DNA, the CDR3 is TGTGCCAGCAGCTTAACGGGGCCAAACAATGAGCAGTTCTTC.

This chain joins TRBV20-1 and TRBJ2-2, with 11 bases lining up with TRBD2. Trimming cost V 1 base and J 2 bases; bases outside gene matches: 9. From germline, CDR1 is DFQATT and CDR2 SNEGSKA (reference sequence). This CDR3 is built from 18 residues. CDR3 in amino acids: CSARGTHSGRGNTGELFF. DNA of the CDR3: TGCAGTGCTAGAGGGACCCATAGCGGGAGGGGTAACACCGGGGAGCTGTTTTTT.

This clonotype was detected a few times. V gene TRBV6-5 combines with J gene TRBJ2-6; D may match TRBD1 or TRBD2 (6 bases each). This CDR3 is built from 18 residues. Trimming stripped 2 bases from V and 2 bases from J, with 16 bases between. CDR1 is MNHEY and CDR2 is SVGAGI in the germline V gene. The CDR3 region has the DNA TGTGCCAGCAGTTACCCAGCCAGGGGAGGCACTGGGGCCAACGTCCTGACTTTC. Encoded protein: CASSYPARGGTGANVLTF.

The chain joins TRBV4-3 to TRBJ2-7, with unresolved D. The J call may be faulty, since TRBJ2-5 better matches the DNA end. The V gene's germline CDR1 is LGHNA and CDR2 YSLEER. This CDR3 has 12 amino acids. The CDR3 nucleotides are TGCGCCAGCAGCCAAGATAAGGGGACCCAGTACTTC. Translating it yields CASSQDKGTQYF.

The chain combines TRBV24-1 with TRBJ2-1, with D perhaps matching TRBD2 (5 bases). The CDR3 contains 13 residues. Germline V lookup: CDR1 KGHDR, CDR2 SFDVKD. Trimming took off 4 bases at V and 8 bases at J, with 11 bases between the two ends. The CDR3 spells CATSDGNRDEQFF. The CDR3 DNA follows: TGTGCCACCAGTGACGGGAACCGGGATGAGCAGTTCTTC.